One and the same sample provided the 5 T cell receptor beta chains below, sequenced in a study of cytomegalovirus exposure and HLA in healthy donors. A multiplex PCR was run with 60 Vbeta primers and 13 Jbeta primers. The table came from immunoSEQ multiplex PCR; TCRdb's copy has only in-frame clones and leaves some out. The sample holds about 100,000 clones, 75% to 90% seen once. The specimen was PBMCs. The receptors originated from a man aged 25-45 years in good health and CMV-seronegative.

V is TRBV30 and J is TRBJ2-1; no clear D gene. Trimming removed 1 base at V and 0 bases at J, with 7 bases between. The CDR3 contains 14 residues. CDR1 GTSNPN and CDR2 SVGIG come from the germline V gene (reference sequence). CDR3 bases: TGTGCCTGGAGTGGCGGAAGCTCCTACAATGAGCAGTTCTTC. Translation gives CAWSGGSSYNEQFF.

The V gene is TRBV9, the J gene TRBJ2-7; 14 positions match TRBD2. J gave up 5 bases and V 3 bases, and 7 bases lay outside the gene matches. This CDR3 has 16 residues. Germline V CDR1 and CDR2: SGDLS, YYNGEE. The CDR3 DNA follows: TGTGCCAGCAGCGAATCGGGACTAGCGGGAGTTAACGAGCAGTACTTC. Amino acid sequence: CASSESGLAGVNEQYF.

J is TRBJ2-7 and V is TRBV15; no reliable D call. Germline loops: CDR1 LNHNV, CDR2 YYDKDF (reference sequence). Trimming removed 0 bases from V and 6 bases from J, with 6 bases in between. The CDR3 has 12 amino acids. This chain's CDR3 is CATSRDFSEQYF. DNA for the CDR3: TGTGCCACCAGCAGAGATTTTAGCGAGCAGTACTTC.

The rearrangement joins TRBV28 to TRBJ2-3; 10 bases are shared with TRBD1. The junction had 11 bases not matched to a gene; V was cut back by 6 bases and J by 8 bases. The CDR3 runs 15 residues. In germline, CDR1 is MDHEN, CDR2 SYDVKM. CDR3 in amino acids: CASSQEGQGQVTQYF. CDR3 coding DNA: TGTGCCAGCAGCCAGGAGGGACAGGGGCAAGTTACGCAGTATTTT.

This clone was counted only a few times. The rearrangement links TRBV2 to TRBJ2-7, with D tentatively TRBD2 (5 bases). The germline V gene has CDR1 SNHLY and CDR2 FYNNEI. CDR3 length equals 15 residues. Trimming took off 3 bases at V and 0 bases at J, with 12 bases between the two ends. The DNA of the CDR3 is TGTGCCAGCAGTGATGGAGGCCTATTCTCCTACGAGCAGTACTTC. This translates into CASSDGGLFSYEQYF.